This T cell receptor (beta chain) was sequenced in a study of CD4 T cells in relation to SARS-CoV-2 and coronaviruses. General observations from the study: Compared with monoreactive clones, crossreactive clones showed significantly weaker SARS-CoV-2 expansion.

On this clone itself: What it binds is not known.

CD4 enrichment then naive enrichment separated naive from memory CD4+ cells. Clones were read by immunoSEQ multiplex PCR, and TCRdb kept only the in-frame ones, dropping some. The sample holds tens of thousands of clones; 92% are singletons and the top ten take under 0.4%. The CDR3 length is 15 residues. V was cut by 1 base and J by 0 bases, with 9 bases left in between. Germline CDR1 SGHDT, CDR2 YYEEEE. This rearrangement joins TRBV5-6 to TRBJ2-3; D may be TRBD1 or TRBD2 (5 bases each). This clonotype was obtained from an adult with COVID-19. The sample taken for sequencing was naive CD4+ T cells from PBMCs. This sample's subset: naive CD4+ T cells isolated by negative enrichment. Here the CDR3 reads CASSLIGASTDTQYF. The DNA of the CDR3 is TGTGCCAGCAGCTTGATCGGGGCTAGCACAGATACGCAGTATTTT.